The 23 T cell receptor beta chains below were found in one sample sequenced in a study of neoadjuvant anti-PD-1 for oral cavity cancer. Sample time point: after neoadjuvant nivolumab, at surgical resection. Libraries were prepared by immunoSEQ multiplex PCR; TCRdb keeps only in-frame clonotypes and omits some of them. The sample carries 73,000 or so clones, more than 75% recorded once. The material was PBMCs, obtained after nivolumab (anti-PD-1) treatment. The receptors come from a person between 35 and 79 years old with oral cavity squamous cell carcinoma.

The CDR3 region has the DNA TGCGCCAGCAGCCAGGATCCTGGGACGAGGGGGTACAATGAGCAGTTCTTC. Its translation is CASSQDPGTRGYNEQFF. The genes are TRBV4-1 and TRBJ2-1, with D perhaps matching TRBD1 (6 bases). This CDR3 is 17 amino acids long. The germline gives CDR1 MGHRA, CDR2 YSYEKL. V was pared by 3 bases and J by 4 bases, with 19 bases between.

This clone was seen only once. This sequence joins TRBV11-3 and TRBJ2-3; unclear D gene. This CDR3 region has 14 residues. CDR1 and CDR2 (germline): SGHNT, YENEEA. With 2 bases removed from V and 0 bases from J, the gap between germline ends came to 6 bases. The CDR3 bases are TGTGCCAGCAGCTTAAGCCCTAGCACAGATACGCAGTATTTT. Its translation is CASSLSPSTDTQYF.

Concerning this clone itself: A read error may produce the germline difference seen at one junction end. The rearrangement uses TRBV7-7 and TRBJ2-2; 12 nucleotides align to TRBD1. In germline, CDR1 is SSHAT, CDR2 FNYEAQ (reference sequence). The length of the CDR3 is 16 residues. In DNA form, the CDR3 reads TGTGCTAGCAGCTTAGGGACAGGGGGCGCGACCGGGGAGCTGTTTTTT. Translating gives CASSLGTGGATGELFF.

CDR3 sequence reads: CASSLEHNQPQHF. The CDR3 region has the DNA TGTGCCAGCAGCTTGGAGCATAATCAGCCCCAGCATTTT. J is TRBJ1-5 and V is TRBV5-8, with D hard to call. Looked up from germline, CDR1 is SGHTS and CDR2 is YDEGEE. This CDR3 has 13 amino acids. V lost 0 bases, J lost 4 bases, and 5 bases lay in between.

The CDR3 DNA reads as TGTGCCAGCCTTAGGCCGGGGGTGAACACCGGGGAGCTGTTTTTT. Translating it yields CASLRPGVNTGELFF. The chain employs TRBV28 and TRBJ2-2, with D possibly TRBD2 on 6 matching bases. Between the trimmed V and J ends, which lost 8 bases and 1 base, there was a span of 14 bases. The CDR3 runs to 15 residues. Germline V gene data show CDR1 as MDHEN and CDR2 as SYDVKM. The whole variable domain, remainder taken from reference TRBV28 and TRBJ2-2, is DVKVTQSSRYLVKRTGEKVFLECVQDMDHENMFWYRQDPGLGLRLIYFSYDVKMKEKGDIPEGYSVSREKKERFSLILESASTNQTSMYLCASLRPGVNTGELFFGEGSRLTVL.

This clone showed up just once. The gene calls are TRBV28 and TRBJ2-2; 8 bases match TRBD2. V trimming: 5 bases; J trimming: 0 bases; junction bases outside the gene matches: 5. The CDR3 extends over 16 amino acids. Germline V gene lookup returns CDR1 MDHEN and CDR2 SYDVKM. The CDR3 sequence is CASSAPGGANTGELFF. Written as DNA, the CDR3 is TGTGCCAGCAGTGCTCCGGGGGGGGCGAACACCGGGGAGCTGTTTTTT.

The CDR3 loop is CASIMGAGGSSYNEQFF. CDR3 nucleotide sequence: TGCGCCAGCATAATGGGGGCCGGTGGGAGCTCCTACAATGAGCAGTTCTTC. V gene TRBV5-1 combines with J gene TRBJ2-1, with D possibly matching TRBD1 (6 bases). In germline, CDR1 is SGHRS, CDR2 YFSETQ. CDR3 size: 17 residues. V lost 6 bases and J lost 0, with 19 bases in between.

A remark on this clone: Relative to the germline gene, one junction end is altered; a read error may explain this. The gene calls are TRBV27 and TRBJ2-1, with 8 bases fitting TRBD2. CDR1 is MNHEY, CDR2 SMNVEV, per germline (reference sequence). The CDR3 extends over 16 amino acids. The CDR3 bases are TGTGCCAGCACTTTACTGGGGAGCGGGAGATACAATGAGCAGTTCTTC. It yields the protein CASTLLGSGRYNEQFF.

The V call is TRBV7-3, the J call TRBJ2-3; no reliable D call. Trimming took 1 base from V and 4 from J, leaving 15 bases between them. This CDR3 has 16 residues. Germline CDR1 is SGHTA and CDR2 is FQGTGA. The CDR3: CASSLITRNPPDTQYF. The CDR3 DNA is TGTGCCAGCAGCTTAATAACAAGGAACCCCCCAGATACGCAGTATTTT.

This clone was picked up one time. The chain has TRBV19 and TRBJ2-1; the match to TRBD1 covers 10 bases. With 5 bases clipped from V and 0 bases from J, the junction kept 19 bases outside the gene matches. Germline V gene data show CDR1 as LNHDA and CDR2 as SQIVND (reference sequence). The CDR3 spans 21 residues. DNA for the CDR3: TGTGCCAGTAGTGTGACCTCCTCCTGGACAGGGGGTTCTTCCTCCTACAATGAGCAGTTCTTC. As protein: CASSVTSSWTGGSSSYNEQFF.

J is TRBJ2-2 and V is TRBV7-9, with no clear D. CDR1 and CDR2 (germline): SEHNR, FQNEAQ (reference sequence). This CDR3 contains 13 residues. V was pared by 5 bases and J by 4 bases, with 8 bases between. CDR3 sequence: CASSPPGTGELFF. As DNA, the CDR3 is TGTGCCAGCAGCCCACCGGGCACCGGGGAGCTGTTTTTT.

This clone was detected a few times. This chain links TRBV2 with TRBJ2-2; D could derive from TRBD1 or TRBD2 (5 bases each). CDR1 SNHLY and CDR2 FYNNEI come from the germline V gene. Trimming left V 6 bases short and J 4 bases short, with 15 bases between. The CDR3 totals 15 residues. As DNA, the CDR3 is TGTGCCAGCAGACGCCGGGACCAGTCCACCGGGGAGCTGTTTTTT. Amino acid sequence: CASRRRDQSTGELFF.

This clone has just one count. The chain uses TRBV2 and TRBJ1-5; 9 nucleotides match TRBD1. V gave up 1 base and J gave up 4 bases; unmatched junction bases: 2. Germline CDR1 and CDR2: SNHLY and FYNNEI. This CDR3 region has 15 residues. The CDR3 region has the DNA TGTGCCAGCAGTGAAGAACAGGGGGCGAATCAGCCCCAGCATTTT. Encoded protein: CASSEEQGANQPQHF.

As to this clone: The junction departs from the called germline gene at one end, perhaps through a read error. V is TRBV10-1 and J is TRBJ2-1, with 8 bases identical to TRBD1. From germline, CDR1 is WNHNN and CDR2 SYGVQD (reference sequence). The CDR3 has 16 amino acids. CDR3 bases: TGCGCCAGCAGCGAGTTTCGGGCAGGGGGCTACTATGAGCAGTTCTTC. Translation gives CASSEFRAGGYYEQFF.

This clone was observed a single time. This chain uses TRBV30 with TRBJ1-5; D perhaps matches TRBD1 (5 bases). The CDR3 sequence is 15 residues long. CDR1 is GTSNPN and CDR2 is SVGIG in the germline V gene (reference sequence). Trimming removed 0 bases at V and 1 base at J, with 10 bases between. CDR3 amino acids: CAWSVAGSSNQPQHF. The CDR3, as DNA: TGTGCCTGGAGTGTAGCAGGGTCGAGCAATCAGCCCCAGCATTTT.

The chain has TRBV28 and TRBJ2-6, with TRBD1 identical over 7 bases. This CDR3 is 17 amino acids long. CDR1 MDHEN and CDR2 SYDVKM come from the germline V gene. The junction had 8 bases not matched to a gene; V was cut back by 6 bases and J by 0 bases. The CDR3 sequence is CASRLMGQRSGANVLTF. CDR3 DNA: TGTGCCAGCAGATTAATGGGACAGCGCTCTGGGGCCAACGTCCTGACTTTC.

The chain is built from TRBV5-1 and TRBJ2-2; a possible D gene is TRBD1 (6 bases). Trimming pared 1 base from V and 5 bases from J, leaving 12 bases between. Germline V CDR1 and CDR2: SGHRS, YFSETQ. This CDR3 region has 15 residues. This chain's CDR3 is CASSLPGQGTGELFF. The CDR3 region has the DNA TGCGCCAGCAGCTTGCCGGGGCAGGGGACCGGGGAGCTGTTTTTT.

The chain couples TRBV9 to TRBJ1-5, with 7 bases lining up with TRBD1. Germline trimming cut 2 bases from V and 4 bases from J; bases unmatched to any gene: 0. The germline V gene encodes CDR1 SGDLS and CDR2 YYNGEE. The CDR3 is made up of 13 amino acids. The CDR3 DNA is TGTGCCAGCAGCGTGGGACAGAATCAGCCCCAGCATTTT. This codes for CASSVGQNQPQHF.

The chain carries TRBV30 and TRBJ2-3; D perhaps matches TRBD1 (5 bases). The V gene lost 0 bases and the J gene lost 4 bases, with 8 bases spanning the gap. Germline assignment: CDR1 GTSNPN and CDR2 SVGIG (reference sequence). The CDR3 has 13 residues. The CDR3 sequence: CAWSVLGADTQYF. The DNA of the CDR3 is TGTGCCTGGAGTGTATTAGGGGCAGATACGCAGTATTTT.

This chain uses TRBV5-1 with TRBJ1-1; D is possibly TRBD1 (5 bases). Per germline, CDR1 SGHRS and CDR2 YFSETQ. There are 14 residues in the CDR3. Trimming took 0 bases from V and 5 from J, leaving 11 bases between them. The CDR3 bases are TGCGCCAGCAGCTTGGCCGAGGGACGGACTGAAGCTTTCTTT. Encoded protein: CASSLAEGRTEAFF.

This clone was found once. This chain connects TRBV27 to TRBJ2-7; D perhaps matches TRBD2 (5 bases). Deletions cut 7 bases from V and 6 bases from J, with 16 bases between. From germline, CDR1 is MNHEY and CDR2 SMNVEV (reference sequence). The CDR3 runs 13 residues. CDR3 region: CASMWIVSGEQYF. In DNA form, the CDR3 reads TGTGCCAGCATGTGGATCGTGAGCGGCGAGCAGTACTTC.

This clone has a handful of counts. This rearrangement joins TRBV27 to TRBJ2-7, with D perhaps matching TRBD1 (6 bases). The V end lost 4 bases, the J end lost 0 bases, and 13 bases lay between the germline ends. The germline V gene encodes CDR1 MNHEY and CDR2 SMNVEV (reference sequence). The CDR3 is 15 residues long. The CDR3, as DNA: TGTGCCAGCAGTTCCCTAGGACAGAACTCCTACGAGCAGTACTTC. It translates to CASSSLGQNSYEQYF.

CDR3 residues: CASSALGTTAEAFF. In nucleotides, the CDR3 is TGTGCCAGCAGTGCCTTAGGGACAACAGCTGAAGCTTTCTTT. The chain carries TRBV6-5 and TRBJ1-1, with D possibly being TRBD1 (6 bases). The germline CDR1 and CDR2 sequences are MNHEY and SVGAGI. The V gene lost 5 bases and the J gene lost 6 bases, with 16 bases spanning the gap. The CDR3 runs 14 residues.